This T cell receptor beta chain came from a study of T-cell memory formation after mild COVID-19. TCRdb used MiXCR to reprocess the 5' RACE reads, holding one entry per CDR3 protein. The profile shows approximately 500,000 distinct CDR3 sequences, 25% of them singletons. This clonotype was seen only a few times. This CDR3 comprises 14 residues. The V gene's germline CDR1 is DFQATT and CDR2 SNEGSKA (reference sequence). With 5 bases clipped from V and 7 bases from J, the junction kept 13 bases outside the gene matches. This clonotype was sampled from an adult woman who had mild COVID-19 (a few samples of this study predate the infection). Cell type and time point are not known. The V call is TRBV20-1, the J call TRBJ2-7; TRBD2 aligns across 8 bases. The sample consisted of PBMCs or a T cell subset sorted from them (not recorded which). The CDR3 nucleotides read TGCAGTGCTCACCCGAGCGGGGGCCAGGAAGAGCAGTACTTC. Protein product: CSAHPSGGQEEQYF.